A selection of T cell receptor beta chains follows, all from one sample in a study of CD8 T cells in ankylosing spondylitis. TCRdb itself ran the 5' RACE reads through MiXCR, one entry per CDR3 protein. The table has 200,000 to 250,000 distinct CDR3 sequences, under 35% seen once. The sequencing sample was made of blood, either unsorted or a sorted T cell fraction (not recorded which). The source of these receptors is a male donor with ankylosing spondylitis or in good health (not recorded which). The CDR3 runs from the conserved cysteine through the conserved F or W. A D gene is named only where the DNA matches it firmly. Clone size is shown for a subset of rows, as once, few, many or a class of expanded clone.

CDR3nt: TGCGCCAGCAGCCCGTCGGGAGAAGAGACCCAGTACTTC
CDR3aa: CASSPSGEETQYF
d_gene: .
v_gene: TRBV5-1
len: 13
abundance: .
j_gene: TRBJ2-5

CDR3nt: TGTGCCAGCAGCAGCCAGGGACAGGGCACAGATACGCAGTATTTT
CDR3aa: CASSSQGQGTDTQYF
d_gene: TRBD1
v_gene: TRBV7-9
len: 15
abundance: .
j_gene: TRBJ2-3

CDR3nt: TGTGCCATCAGTGACCCAGACAGGGGGCGTATGAGCACAGATACGCAGTATTTT
CDR3aa: CAISDPDRGRMSTDTQYF
d_gene: TRBD1
v_gene: TRBV10-3
len: 18
abundance: few
j_gene: TRBJ2-3

CDR3nt: TGTGCCAGCAGCCTGACACCGGGACAGCCAAACAATGAGCAGTTCTTC
CDR3aa: CASSLTPGQPNNEQFF
d_gene: TRBD1
v_gene: TRBV7-2
len: 16
abundance: .
j_gene: TRBJ2-1

CDR3nt: TGTGCCGGAACAACAGACTCGAACACCGGGGAGCTGTTTTTT
CDR3aa: CAGTTDSNTGELFF
d_gene: .
v_gene: TRBV18
len: 14
abundance: few
j_gene: TRBJ2-2

CDR3nt: TGCAGTGCCTCTGGGGGGAATTCCCAAGATACGCAGTATTTT
CDR3aa: CSASGGNSQDTQYF
d_gene: .
v_gene: TRBV20-1
len: 14
abundance: few
j_gene: TRBJ2-3

CDR3nt: TGCAGCGTCGGACGGCCCGGGGGGGTCCCCTATGAGCAGTTCTTC
CDR3aa: CSVGRPGGVPYEQFF
d_gene: TRBD2
v_gene: TRBV29-1
len: 15
abundance: many
j_gene: TRBJ2-1

CDR3nt: TGCAGTGCTACTAGTTTAACTTCGACTAGCGGCTACGAGCAGTACTTC
CDR3aa: CSATSLTSTSGYEQYF
d_gene: TRBD2
v_gene: TRBV20-1
len: 16
abundance: .
j_gene: TRBJ2-7

CDR3nt: TGCAGCGCCGAGGGACTCGGATTCACAGATACGCAGTATTTT
CDR3aa: CSAEGLGFTDTQYF
d_gene: .
v_gene: TRBV29-1
len: 14
abundance: .
j_gene: TRBJ2-3

CDR3nt: TGTGCCAGCAACGACAGGACTGACTATGGCTACACCTTC
CDR3aa: CASNDRTDYGYTF
d_gene: .
v_gene: TRBV7-9
len: 13
abundance: few
j_gene: TRBJ1-2

CDR3nt: TGTGCCAGCAGTTTCGGTCAGGGGGGAAACACAGATACGCAGTATTTT
CDR3aa: CASSFGQGGNTDTQYF
d_gene: .
v_gene: TRBV12-3/TRBV12-4
len: 16
abundance: .
j_gene: TRBJ2-3

CDR3nt: TGTGCCAGCAGTTACGGAAGGACTAGCGGGGGGTACGAGCAGTACTTC
CDR3aa: CASSYGRTSGGYEQYF
d_gene: TRBD2
v_gene: TRBV6-5
len: 16
abundance: few
j_gene: TRBJ2-7

CDR3nt: TGCAGCGCCGGACAGGACACAGATACGCAGTATTTT
CDR3aa: CSAGQDTDTQYF
d_gene: TRBD1
v_gene: TRBV29-1
len: 12
abundance: .
j_gene: TRBJ2-3

CDR3nt: TGTGCCAGCGGGACGGGGCGAAACACCATATATTTT
CDR3aa: CASGTGRNTIYF
d_gene: .
v_gene: TRBV12-3/TRBV12-4
len: 12
abundance: few
j_gene: TRBJ1-3

CDR3nt: TGCAGTGCTAGACTCGGAGGGTACGGCGAGCAGTACTTC
CDR3aa: CSARLGGYGEQYF
d_gene: .
v_gene: TRBV20-1
len: 13
abundance: few
j_gene: TRBJ2-7

CDR3nt: TGCGCCAGCAGCTCAGGGGGACGGGAGAACACTGAAGCTTTCTTT
CDR3aa: CASSSGGRENTEAFF
d_gene: TRBD1
v_gene: TRBV5-1
len: 15
abundance: .
j_gene: TRBJ1-1

CDR3nt: TGCGCCAGCAGCTTGCGGGAGAGAGATACGCAGTATTTT
CDR3aa: CASSLRERDTQYF
d_gene: .
v_gene: TRBV5-1
len: 13
abundance: few
j_gene: TRBJ2-3

CDR3nt: TGCAGCGTTGAGATAGCATCCGATACGCAGTATTTT
CDR3aa: CSVEIASDTQYF
d_gene: .
v_gene: TRBV29-1
len: 12
abundance: many
j_gene: TRBJ2-3

CDR3nt: TGCAGTGCTAGAGGTTTTCTCGAGGGGGCCTCAAGCTACGAGCAGTACTTC
CDR3aa: CSARGFLEGASSYEQYF
d_gene: TRBD1
v_gene: TRBV20-1
len: 17
abundance: .
j_gene: TRBJ2-7

CDR3nt: TGTGCCAGCAGTTCGGAGACGGACTGGACAGAGCAGTTCTTC
CDR3aa: CASSSETDWTEQFF
d_gene: .
v_gene: TRBV12-3/TRBV12-4
len: 14
abundance: few
j_gene: TRBJ2-1

CDR3nt: TGCAGTGCTAGATACGCAGGCTACGAGCAGTACTTC
CDR3aa: CSARYAGYEQYF
d_gene: .
v_gene: TRBV20-1
len: 12
abundance: .
j_gene: TRBJ2-7

CDR3nt: TGTGCCAGCAGTCCACAGGGGCCCCCCACAGATACGCAGTATTTT
CDR3aa: CASSPQGPPTDTQYF
d_gene: TRBD1
v_gene: TRBV12-3/TRBV12-4
len: 15
abundance: .
j_gene: TRBJ2-3